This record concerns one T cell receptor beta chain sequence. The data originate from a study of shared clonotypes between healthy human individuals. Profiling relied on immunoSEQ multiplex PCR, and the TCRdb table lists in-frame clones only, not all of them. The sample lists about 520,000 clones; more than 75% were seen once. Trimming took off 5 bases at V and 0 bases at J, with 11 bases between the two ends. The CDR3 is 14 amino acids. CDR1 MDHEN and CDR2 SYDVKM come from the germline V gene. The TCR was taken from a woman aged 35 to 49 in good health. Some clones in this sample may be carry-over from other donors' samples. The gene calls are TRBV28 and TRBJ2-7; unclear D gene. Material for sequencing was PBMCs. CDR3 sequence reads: CASSPYRGSYEQYF. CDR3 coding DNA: TGTGCCAGCAGTCCTTACAGAGGCTCCTACGAGCAGTACTTC.